One sample yielded the 25 T cell receptor beta chains listed below, sequenced in a study of cytomegalovirus exposure and HLA in healthy donors. Both 60 Vbeta primers and 13 Jbeta primers went into the PCR. Produced via immunoSEQ multiplex PCR; TCRdb's table is partial and in-frame only. The sample lists 200,000 to 300,000 clones; roughly 80% were seen once. The sequencing input was PBMCs. Receptors originate from a woman aged 40 to 50 in good health and CMV-seropositive.

The gene calls are TRBV27 and TRBJ1-6; D is ambiguous. The ends were cut back, 8 bases at V and 7 bases at J, with 12 bases in the middle. Germline CDR1 MNHEY, CDR2 SMNVEV (reference sequence). This CDR3 has 13 residues. The CDR3 loop reads CASVGDTNSPLHF. DNA of the CDR3: TGTGCCAGCGTCGGAGATACAAATTCACCCCTCCACTTT.

This chain links TRBV30 with TRBJ1-5, with D possibly TRBD1 on 5 matching bases. Per the germline V gene, CDR1 is GTSNPN and CDR2 is SVGIG (reference sequence). Trimming stripped 3 bases from V and 7 bases from J, with 13 bases between. The CDR3 loop spans 13 amino acids. The CDR3: CAWRSRVNQPQHF. The DNA for the CDR3 is TGTGCCTGGAGGAGCAGGGTAAACCAGCCCCAGCATTTT.

Concerning this clone: Within the sample, other DNA sequences also encode this same CDR3. V gene TRBV5-4 combines with J gene TRBJ2-2; 9 bases match TRBD1. Germline trimming cut 2 bases from V and 5 bases from J; bases unmatched to any gene: 4. This CDR3 spans 15 amino acids. CDR1 and CDR2 (germline): SGHNT, YYREEE (reference sequence). This CDR3 is CASSLPGQGTGELFF. DNA of the CDR3: TGTGCCAGCAGCTTACCGGGACAGGGTACCGGGGAGCTGTTTTTT.

This chain joins TRBV5-3 and TRBJ1-1; a weak D match, TRBD1 (5 bases). TRBV5-3 qualifies as an ORF whose function is uncertain. The CDR3 has 18 amino acids. V was clipped by 2 bases and J by 5 bases, with 25 bases between them. The CDR3 nucleotides read TGTGCCAGAAGCTTATGCAGCGGACCTCGGGGAGGGGAAACTGAAGCTTTCTTT. Translating it yields CARSLCSGPRGGETEAFF.

This clone came up a few times. This chain joins TRBV11-2 and TRBJ1-2; 10 bases agree with TRBD1. CDR3 length: 15 amino acids. CDR1 SGHAT and CDR2 FQNNGV come from the germline V gene. V shed 0 bases and J 4 bases; nucleotides not matched to a gene: 2. CDR3 bases: TGTGCCAGCAGCTTAGAGGGACAGGGGTTCTATGGCTACACCTTC. Its translation: CASSLEGQGFYGYTF.

The V call is TRBV7-2, the J call TRBJ2-1; 8 nucleotides align to TRBD2. CDR1 SGHTA and CDR2 FQGNSA come from the germline V gene. Trimming took 1 base from V and 6 from J; bases not matched to a gene: 8. CDR3 length equals 16 residues. The CDR3 nucleotides are TGTGCCAGCAGCTTAGGAGGAGCGGGGGTACCCAATGAGCAGTTCTTC. This gives the protein CASSLGGAGVPNEQFF.

The rearrangement joins TRBV5-1 to TRBJ2-1, with 10 nucleotides matching TRBD2. The germline gives CDR1 SGHRS, CDR2 YFSETQ. Unmatched junction bases numbered 7, after V lost 2 bases and J lost 5 bases. CDR3 size: 16 residues. CDR3 sequence: CASSFFTSGDNNEQFF. The CDR3, as DNA: TGCGCCAGCAGCTTCTTTACTAGCGGGGACAACAATGAGCAGTTCTTC.

V usage is TRBV10-3 and J usage is TRBJ2-1; 8 nucleotides match TRBD1. The CDR3 loop spans 13 amino acids. Germline trimming cut 5 bases from V and 7 bases from J; bases unmatched to any gene: 4. Germline lookup yields CDR1 ENHRY and CDR2 SYGVKD. CDR3 sequence: CAISRTGNNEQFF. CDR3 nucleotides: TGTGCCATCAGTCGGACAGGGAATAATGAGCAGTTCTTC.

The chain joins TRBV19 to TRBJ2-6; D unresolved. The CDR3 runs to 15 residues. V was pared by 8 bases and J by 4 bases, with 15 bases between. CDR1 LNHDA and CDR2 SQIVND come from the germline V gene (reference sequence). The CDR3 sequence is CASSGALVGANVLTF. The CDR3 coding sequence is TGTGCCAGTTCGGGTGCCCTGGTGGGGGCCAACGTCCTGACTTTC. The variable domain in full, completed from reference TRBV19 and TRBJ2-6, reads DGGITQSPKYLFRKEGQNVTLSCEQNLNHDAMYWYRQDPGQGLRLIYYSQIVNDFQKGDIAEGYSVSREKKESFPLTVTSAQKNPTAFYLCASSGALVGANVLTFGAGSRLTVL.

This clone was found once. The rearrangement joins TRBV2 to TRBJ1-1, with 10 bases that match TRBD1. The CDR3 is 13 amino acids. CDR1 and CDR2 (germline): SNHLY, FYNNEI. With 6 bases clipped from V and 3 bases from J, the junction kept 1 base outside the gene matches. In DNA form, the CDR3 reads TGTGCCAGCAGGGACAGGGGGTACACTGAAGCTTTCTTT. It specifies CASRDRGYTEAFF.

This sequence joins TRBV7-2 and TRBJ1-2; perhaps TRBD1 as D (5 bases). The V and J ends lost 1 base and 3 bases respectively, with 15 bases between them. This CDR3 spans 16 amino acids. Germline values: CDR1 SGHTA, CDR2 FQGNSA. The CDR3 nucleotides are TGTGCCAGCAGCTTAGATCGCTGGGGGGGAGACTATGGCTACACCTTC. Translating it yields CASSLDRWGGDYGYTF. The whole variable domain, remainder taken from reference TRBV7-2 and TRBJ1-2, is GAGVSQSPSNKVTEKGKDVELRCDPISGHTALYWYRQSLGQGLEFLIYFQGNSAPDKSGLPSDRFSAERTGGSVSTLTIQRTQQEDSAVYLCASSLDRWGGDYGYTFGSGTRLTVV.

This chain joins TRBV7-2 and TRBJ2-7; 9 bases match TRBD2. V lost 7 bases and J lost 3; bases outside the gene matches: 16. The CDR3 covers 17 residues. Germline CDR1 SGHTA, CDR2 FQGNSA. CDR3 region: CASTPRAASGAYYEQYF. The CDR3 DNA sequence: TGTGCCAGCACCCCGCGTGCGGCTAGCGGGGCATACTACGAGCAGTACTTC.

In this sample, this clone turned up a few times. V gene TRBV6-1 combines with J gene TRBJ1-1; D is possibly TRBD1 (6 bases). Germline CDR1 reads MNHNS; CDR2 reads SASEGT. This CDR3 is built from 15 residues. Between the trimmed V and J ends, which lost 2 bases and 4 bases, there was a span of 14 bases. CDR3 in amino acids: CASSEIRTVPTEAFF. The CDR3 DNA reads TGTGCCAGCAGTGAAATCAGGACAGTTCCCACTGAAGCTTTCTTT.

This clone was recorded only once. This chain uses TRBV5-1 with TRBJ2-5; TRBD2 might be the D (6 bases). This CDR3 comprises 15 residues. Germline V gene lookup returns CDR1 SGHRS and CDR2 YFSETQ. The V gene lost 9 bases and the J gene lost 2 bases, with 20 bases spanning the gap. The CDR3 coding sequence is TGCGCCACCTCCTGGCGGGGAAGGGGACAAGAGACCCAGTACTTC. It encodes CATSWRGRGQETQYF.

This chain connects TRBV27 to TRBJ2-7, with a possible D match to TRBD2 (5 bases). The CDR3 sequence is 14 residues long. Trimming stripped 0 bases from V and 6 bases from J, with 12 bases between. Germline V CDR1 and CDR2: MNHEY, SMNVEV (reference sequence). In DNA, the CDR3 is TGTGCCAGCAGTTTATCCAAGGGTGGAGGCGAGCAGTACTTC. Encoded protein: CASSLSKGGGEQYF.

The genes are TRBV10-3 and TRBJ1-5; 10 bases are a match to TRBD1. Looked up from germline, CDR1 is ENHRY and CDR2 is SYGVKD. The CDR3 loop spans 17 amino acids. V shed 3 bases, J shed 4 bases, and the junction held 9 bases outside the gene matches. CDR3 bases: TGTGCCATCAGTGAAGGCCGACAGGGGGCGCGTAATCAGCCCCAGCATTTT. Translating gives CAISEGRQGARNQPQHF.

The chain uses TRBV7-3 and TRBJ2-2, with TRBD2 identical over 16 bases. The V and J ends lost 5 bases and 7 bases, in that order; junction bases with no gene match: 7. The CDR3 runs to 17 residues. The germline gives CDR1 SGHTA, CDR2 FQGTGA. DNA of the CDR3: TGTGCCAGCAGCCCCTCCGGGACTAGCGGGAGGGTCGGGGAGCTGTTTTTT. Translated: CASSPSGTSGRVGELFF. The complete variable domain, with remaining parts taken from reference TRBV7-3 and TRBJ2-2, reads GAGVSQTPSNKVTEKGKYVELRCDPISGHTALYWYRQSLGQGPEFLIYFQGTGAADDSGLPNDRFFAVRPEGSVSTLKIQRTERGDSAVYLCASSPSGTSGRVGELFFGEGSRLTVL.

The rearrangement joins TRBV30 to TRBJ2-7; a possible D gene is TRBD2 (6 bases). The length of the CDR3 is 14 residues. CDR1 is GTSNPN, CDR2 SVGIG, per germline (reference sequence). The V and J ends lost 4 bases and 0 bases respectively, with 13 bases between them. The CDR3 spells CAWNQAGSSYEQYF. DNA of the CDR3: TGTGCCTGGAATCAGGCGGGGAGCTCCTACGAGCAGTACTTC.

This clone was counted only a few times. This chain connects TRBV6-5 to TRBJ1-2; D may be TRBD1 (6 bases). Germline V gene lookup returns CDR1 MNHEY and CDR2 SVGAGI. The CDR3 runs to 14 residues. Trimming cost V 7 bases and J 3 bases, with 15 bases left between them. CDR3 in DNA: TGTGCCAGCACTGACTCGGGGGCCTACTATGGCTACACCTTC. Residues: CASTDSGAYYGYTF.

The chain is built from TRBV7-7 and TRBJ2-3; TRBD2 matches at 9 bases. The CDR3 is made up of 14 amino acids. CDR1 is SSHAT, CDR2 FNYEAQ, per germline (reference sequence). J was trimmed by 6 bases and V by 4 bases; bases with no gene match: 5. The CDR3 coding sequence is TGTGCCAGCAGCTCGGGACTAGCAGAGGATACGCAGTATTTT. Translated, it gives CASSSGLAEDTQYF.

The chain links TRBV30 to TRBJ2-7, with 8 bases that match TRBD2. The V and J ends lost 3 bases and 3 bases, in that order; junction bases with no gene match: 4. The CDR3 is 13 amino acids. The germline V gene has CDR1 GTSNPN and CDR2 SVGIG (reference sequence). CDR3 loop: CAWRGLVFYEQYF. The CDR3 nucleotides read TGTGCCTGGAGGGGACTAGTTTTCTACGAGCAGTACTTC.

The CDR3 region has the DNA TGTGCCAGCAGCCAGCGCCTAGGGGTCAATCAGCCCCAGCATTTT. This gives the protein CASSQRLGVNQPQHF. The chain links TRBV4-2 to TRBJ1-5, with a tentative D call TRBD1 (5 bases). Deletions cut 3 bases from V and 3 bases from J, with 12 bases between. CDR3 length equals 15 residues. The germline CDR1 and CDR2 sequences are LGHNA and YNFKEQ.

V is TRBV7-3 and J is TRBJ2-2; D gene unclear. The CDR3 totals 15 residues. The germline gives CDR1 SGHTA, CDR2 FQGTGA. V was shortened by 4 bases and J by 0 bases, with 9 bases between the two germline ends. The CDR3 region is CASSSHTANTGELFF. The CDR3 nucleotides read TGTGCCAGCAGCTCCCACACCGCGAACACCGGGGAGCTGTTTTTT.

The CDR3 nucleotides are TGTGCCAGCAGCCGCTCGGGACTAGATTGGGGTGAGCAGTTCTTC. It codes for CASSRSGLDWGEQFF. The chain recombines TRBV7-9 with TRBJ2-1; 8 bases are a match to TRBD2. The V segment lost 5 bases and the J segment 9 bases; nucleotides outside the gene matches: 12. The CDR3 is 15 amino acids. The germline gives CDR1 SEHNR, CDR2 FQNEAQ (reference sequence).

This chain joins TRBV7-9 and TRBJ1-1; D possibly corresponds to TRBD1 (6 bases). Germline values: CDR1 SEHNR, CDR2 FQNEAQ (reference sequence). The CDR3 totals 17 residues. The V end lost 4 bases, the J end lost 4 bases, and 22 bases lay between the germline ends. The CDR3 region has the DNA TGTGCCAGCAGCTCTATTCTAAGGGTCCCCAGGGGCACTGAAGCTTTCTTT. It is translated as CASSSILRVPRGTEAFF.